This TCR beta chain was identified during a study of blood T cell repertoires in COVID-19. As for the study in general: The United States, Italy and Spain provided the acute and convalescent COVID-19 samples. The analysed material was cDNA or gDNA that came from T cells, B-cell-depleted T cells, or PBMCs.

The CDR3 covers 15 residues. V dropped 4 bases and J dropped 3; count of bases not matched to a gene: 3. The V gene's germline CDR1 is MNHNY and CDR2 SVGAGI (reference sequence). Original handling: By means of reference gene primer amplification, nucleated cell counts were estimated. Assay: immunoSEQ multiplex PCR; the TCRdb copy retains only in-frame clones and omits some. For V, J and clone size, that table is used; D and trimming come from the DNA. The sample records about 210,000 clones, 89% being singletons. Source material: peripheral blood. This receptor was taken from a woman in her forties with acute or convalescent COVID-19. The rearrangement links TRBV6-6 to TRBJ1-2; 12 nucleotides agree with TRBD1. This CDR3 is CASSFGTGGDYGYTF. The CDR3 bases are TGTGCCAGCAGTTTTGGGACAGGGGGCGACTATGGCTACACCTTC.